The source of this TCR beta chain is a study of T cells after yellow fever vaccination. V gave up 6 bases and J gave up 5 bases; unmatched junction bases: 3. This CDR3 is built from 14 residues. Germline-derived CDR1 and CDR2 are MNHEY and SMNVEV (reference sequence). This clonotype was counted between two and nine times. MiXCR, applied by TCRdb to the 5' RACE reads, yields one record per CDR3 protein. The sample has tens of thousands of distinct CDR3 sequences; about an eighth are singletons. The TCR sequence derives from a man aged 18 to 30 who received the YFV17D yellow fever vaccine. The sequencing used CD8+ T cells not binding an NS4B(214-222) dextramer, sorted from PBMCs, collected more than 20 days after the first yellow fever vaccination. The chain joins TRBV27 to TRBJ2-3, with TRBD2 matching 12 bases. The chain's CDR3 is CASSRLAGEDTQYF. CDR3 DNA sequence: TGTGCCAGCAGCCGACTAGCGGGGGAAGATACGCAGTATTTT.